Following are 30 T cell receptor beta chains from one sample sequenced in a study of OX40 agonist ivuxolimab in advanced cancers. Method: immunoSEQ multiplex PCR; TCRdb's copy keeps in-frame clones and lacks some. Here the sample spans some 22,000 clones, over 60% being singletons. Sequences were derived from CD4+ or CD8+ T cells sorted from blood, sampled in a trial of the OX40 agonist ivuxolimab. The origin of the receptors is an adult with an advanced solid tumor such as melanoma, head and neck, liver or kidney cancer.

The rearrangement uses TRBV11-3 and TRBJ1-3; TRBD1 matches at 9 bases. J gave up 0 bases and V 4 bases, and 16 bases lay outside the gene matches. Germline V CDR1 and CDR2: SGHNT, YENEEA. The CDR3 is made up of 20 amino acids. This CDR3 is CASSSRRDRDADGSGNTIYF. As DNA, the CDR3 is TGTGCCAGCAGCTCCAGACGGGACAGGGATGCTGATGGCTCTGGAAACACCATATATTTT.

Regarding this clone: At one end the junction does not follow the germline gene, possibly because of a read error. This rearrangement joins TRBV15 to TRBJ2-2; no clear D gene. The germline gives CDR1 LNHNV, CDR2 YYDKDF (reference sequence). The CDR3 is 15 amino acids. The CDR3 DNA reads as TGTACCACCAGCGAAAGGAGTGGGGACACCGGGGAGCTGTTTTTT. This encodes CTTSERSGDTGELFF.

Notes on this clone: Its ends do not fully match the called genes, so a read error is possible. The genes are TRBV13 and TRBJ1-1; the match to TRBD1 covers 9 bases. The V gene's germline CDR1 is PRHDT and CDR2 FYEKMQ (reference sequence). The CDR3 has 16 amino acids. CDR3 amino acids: CASTPGGQGLNTEAFF. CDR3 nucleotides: TGTGCCAGCACCCCTGGTGGACAGGGGTTGAATACTGAAGCTTTCTTT. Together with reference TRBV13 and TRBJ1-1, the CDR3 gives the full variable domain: AAGVIQSPRHLIKEKRETATLKCYPIPRHDTVYWYQQGPGQDPQFLISFYEKMQSDKGSIPDRFSAQQFSDYHSELNMSSLELGDSALYFCASTPGGQGLNTEAFFGQGTRLTVV.

CDR3 sequence reads: CASSPIAGWNTEAFF. CDR3 nucleotides: TGTGCCAGCTCACCAATTGCCGGGTGGAACACTGAAGCTTTCTTT. The chain has TRBV18 and TRBJ1-1; D remains ambiguous. V was clipped by 2 bases and J by 1 base, with 11 bases between them. The CDR3 consists of 15 residues. Germline lookup yields CDR1 KGHSH and CDR2 LQKENI.

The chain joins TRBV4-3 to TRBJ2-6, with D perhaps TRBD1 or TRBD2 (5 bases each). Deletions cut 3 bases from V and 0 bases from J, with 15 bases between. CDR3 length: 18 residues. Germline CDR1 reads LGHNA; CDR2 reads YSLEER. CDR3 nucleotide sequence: TGCGCCAGCAGCCAGACTACGGGACGGTCCTCTGGGGCCAACGTCCTGACTTTC. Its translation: CASSQTTGRSSGANVLTF.

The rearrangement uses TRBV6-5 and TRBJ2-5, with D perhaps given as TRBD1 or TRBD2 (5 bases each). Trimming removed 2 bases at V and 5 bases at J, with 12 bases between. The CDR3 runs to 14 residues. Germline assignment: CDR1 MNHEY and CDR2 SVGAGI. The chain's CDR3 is CASSYGDRAETQYF. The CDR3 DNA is TGTGCCAGCAGTTACGGGGACCGAGCTGAGACCCAGTACTTC.

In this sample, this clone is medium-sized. The CDR3 nucleotides are TGTGCCAGCAGCTTTTTTCCAACGCCTTCCTACGAGCAGTACTTC. This gives the protein CASSFFPTPSYEQYF. This chain links TRBV7-8 with TRBJ2-7, with D unresolved. In germline, CDR1 is SGHVS, CDR2 FQNEAQ. The CDR3 has 15 amino acids. The V and J ends lost 3 bases and 1 base respectively, with 13 bases between them. The full variable domain, in which reference TRBV7-8 and TRBJ2-7 provide the parts outside the CDR3, is GAGVSQSPRYKVAKRGQDVALRCDPISGHVSLFWYQQALGQGPEFLTYFQNEAQLDKSGLPSDRFFAERPEGSVSTLKIQRTQQEDSAVYLCASSFFPTPSYEQYFGPGTRLTVT.

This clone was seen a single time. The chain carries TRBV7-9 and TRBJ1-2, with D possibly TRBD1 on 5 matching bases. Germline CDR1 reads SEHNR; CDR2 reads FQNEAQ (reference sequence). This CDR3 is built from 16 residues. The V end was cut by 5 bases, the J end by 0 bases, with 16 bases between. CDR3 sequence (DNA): TGTGCCAGCAGCCTTCTCCGACAGACAGCTAACTATGGCTACACCTTC. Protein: CASSLLRQTANYGYTF.

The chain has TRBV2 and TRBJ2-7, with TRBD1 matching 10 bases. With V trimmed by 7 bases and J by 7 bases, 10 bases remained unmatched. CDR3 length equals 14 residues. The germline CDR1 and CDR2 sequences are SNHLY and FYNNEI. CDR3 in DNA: TGTGCCAGCACCCCAGGACAGGGGGAGTGGGAGCAGTACTTC. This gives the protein CASTPGQGEWEQYF.

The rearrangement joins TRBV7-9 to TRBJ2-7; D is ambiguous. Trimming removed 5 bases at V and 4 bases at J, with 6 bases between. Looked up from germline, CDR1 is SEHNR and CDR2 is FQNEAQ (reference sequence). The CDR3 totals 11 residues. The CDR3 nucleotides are TGTGCCAGCAGCCCTGGGTACGAGCAGTACTTC. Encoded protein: CASSPGYEQYF. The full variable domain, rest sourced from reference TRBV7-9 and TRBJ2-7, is DTGVSQNPRHKITKRGQNVTFRCDPISEHNRLYWYRQTLGQGPEFLTYFQNEAQLEKSRLLSDRFSAERPKGSFSTLEIQRTEQGDSAMYLCASSPGYEQYFGPGTRLTVT.

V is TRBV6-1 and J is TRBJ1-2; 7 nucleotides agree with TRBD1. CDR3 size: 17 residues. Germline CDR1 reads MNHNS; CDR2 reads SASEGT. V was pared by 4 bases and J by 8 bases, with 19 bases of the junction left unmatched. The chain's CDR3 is CASSAAPGQSAWGGYTF. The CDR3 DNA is TGTGCCAGCAGTGCTGCCCCGGGACAGTCGGCTTGGGGGGGCTACACCTTC.

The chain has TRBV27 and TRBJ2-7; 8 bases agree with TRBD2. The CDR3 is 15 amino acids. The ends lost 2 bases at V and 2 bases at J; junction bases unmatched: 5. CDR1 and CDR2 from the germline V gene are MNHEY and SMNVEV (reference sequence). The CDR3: CASSLESGGAYEQYF. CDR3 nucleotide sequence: TGTGCCAGCAGTTTAGAGAGCGGGGGAGCCTACGAGCAGTACTTC.

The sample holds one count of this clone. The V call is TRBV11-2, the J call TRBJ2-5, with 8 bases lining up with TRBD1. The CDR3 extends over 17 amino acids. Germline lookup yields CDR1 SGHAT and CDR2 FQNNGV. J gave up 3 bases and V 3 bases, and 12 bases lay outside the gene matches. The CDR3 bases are TGTGCCAGCAGCTTTTTTCCCGACAGGGGTTGGGAAGAGACCCAGTACTTC. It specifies CASSFFPDRGWEETQYF.

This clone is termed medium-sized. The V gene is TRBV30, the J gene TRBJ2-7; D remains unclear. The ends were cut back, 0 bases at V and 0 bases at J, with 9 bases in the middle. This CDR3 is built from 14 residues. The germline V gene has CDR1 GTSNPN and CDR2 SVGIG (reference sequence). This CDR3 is CAWSVLSHSYEQYF. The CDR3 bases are TGTGCCTGGAGTGTACTGTCCCACTCCTACGAGCAGTACTTC.

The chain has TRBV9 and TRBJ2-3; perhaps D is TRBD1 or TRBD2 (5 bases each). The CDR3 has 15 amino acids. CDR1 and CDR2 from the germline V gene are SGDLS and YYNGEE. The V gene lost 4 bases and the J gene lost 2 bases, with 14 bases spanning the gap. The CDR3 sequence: CASSHRDGLTDTQYF. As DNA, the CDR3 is TGTGCCAGCAGCCACCGGGACGGTCTCACAGATACGCAGTATTTT.

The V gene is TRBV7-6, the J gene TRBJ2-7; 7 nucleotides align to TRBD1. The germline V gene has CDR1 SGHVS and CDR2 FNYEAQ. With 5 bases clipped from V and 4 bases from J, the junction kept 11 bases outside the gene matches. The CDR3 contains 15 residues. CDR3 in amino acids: CASSPRQGLPYEQYF. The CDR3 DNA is TGTGCCAGCAGCCCAAGACAGGGCCTACCGTACGAGCAGTACTTC.

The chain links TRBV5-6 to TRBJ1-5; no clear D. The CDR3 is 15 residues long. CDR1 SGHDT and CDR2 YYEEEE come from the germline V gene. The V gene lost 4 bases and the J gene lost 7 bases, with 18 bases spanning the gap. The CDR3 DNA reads TGTGCCAGCAGCCCCGGCAGCGCGGTAGGGCAGCCCCAGCATTTT. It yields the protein CASSPGSAVGQPQHF. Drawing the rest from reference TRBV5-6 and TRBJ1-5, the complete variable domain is DAGVTQSPTHLIKTRGQQVTLRCSPKSGHDTVSWYQQALGQGPQFIFQYYEEEERQRGNFPDRFSGHQFPNYSSELNVNALLLGDSALYLCASSPGSAVGQPQHFGDGTRLSIL.

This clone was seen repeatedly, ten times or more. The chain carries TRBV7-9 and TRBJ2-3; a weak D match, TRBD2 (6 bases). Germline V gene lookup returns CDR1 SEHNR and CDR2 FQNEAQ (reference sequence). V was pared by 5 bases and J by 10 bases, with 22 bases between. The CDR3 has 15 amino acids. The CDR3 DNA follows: TGTGCCAGCAGCATAGGCGACGGGTGGGACTTTTCGCAGTATTTT. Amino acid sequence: CASSIGDGWDFSQYF.

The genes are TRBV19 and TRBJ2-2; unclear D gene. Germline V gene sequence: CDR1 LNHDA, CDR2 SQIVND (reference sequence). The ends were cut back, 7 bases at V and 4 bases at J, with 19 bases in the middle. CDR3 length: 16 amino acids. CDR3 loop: CASTRPDVFVTGELFF. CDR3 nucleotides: TGTGCCAGTACGAGACCGGACGTATTCGTCACCGGGGAGCTGTTTTTT.

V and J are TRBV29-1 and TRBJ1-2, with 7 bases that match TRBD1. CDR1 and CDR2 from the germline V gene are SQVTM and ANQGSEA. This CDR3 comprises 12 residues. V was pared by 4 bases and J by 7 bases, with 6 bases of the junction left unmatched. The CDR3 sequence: CSVGDRVGGYTF. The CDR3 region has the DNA TGCAGCGTTGGCGACAGGGTTGGTGGCTACACCTTC.

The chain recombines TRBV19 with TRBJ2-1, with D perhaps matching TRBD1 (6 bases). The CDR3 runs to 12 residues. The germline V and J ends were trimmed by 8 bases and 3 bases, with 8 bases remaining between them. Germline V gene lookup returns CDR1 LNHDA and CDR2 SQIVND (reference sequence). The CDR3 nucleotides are TGTGCCAGTCAGGACAGCTACAATGAGCAGTTCTTC. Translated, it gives CASQDSYNEQFF.

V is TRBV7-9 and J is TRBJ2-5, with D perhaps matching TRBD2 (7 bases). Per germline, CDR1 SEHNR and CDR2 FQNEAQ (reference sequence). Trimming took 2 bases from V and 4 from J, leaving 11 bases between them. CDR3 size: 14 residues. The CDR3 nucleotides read TGTGCCAGCAGCTTAAAGGGAGGGGGAGAGACCCAGTACTTC. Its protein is CASSLKGGGETQYF.

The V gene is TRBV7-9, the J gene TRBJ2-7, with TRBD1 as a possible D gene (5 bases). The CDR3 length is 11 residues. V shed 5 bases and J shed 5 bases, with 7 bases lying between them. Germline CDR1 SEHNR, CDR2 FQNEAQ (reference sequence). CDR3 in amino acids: CASSRGHEQYF. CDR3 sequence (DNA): TGTGCCAGCAGCAGGGGCCACGAGCAGTACTTC.

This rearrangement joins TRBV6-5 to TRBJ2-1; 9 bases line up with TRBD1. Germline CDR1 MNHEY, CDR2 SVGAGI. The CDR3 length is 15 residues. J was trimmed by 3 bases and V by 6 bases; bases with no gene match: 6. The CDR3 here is CASRAGTGNYNEQFF. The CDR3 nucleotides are TGTGCCAGCAGAGCCGGGACAGGGAACTACAATGAGCAGTTCTTC.

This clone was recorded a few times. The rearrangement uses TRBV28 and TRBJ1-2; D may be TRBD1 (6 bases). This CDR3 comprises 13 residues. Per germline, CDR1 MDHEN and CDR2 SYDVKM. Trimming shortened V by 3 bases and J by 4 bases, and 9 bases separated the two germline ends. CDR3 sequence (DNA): TGTGCCAGCAGTTTGGACAGCTTCTATGGCTACACCTTC. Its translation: CASSLDSFYGYTF.

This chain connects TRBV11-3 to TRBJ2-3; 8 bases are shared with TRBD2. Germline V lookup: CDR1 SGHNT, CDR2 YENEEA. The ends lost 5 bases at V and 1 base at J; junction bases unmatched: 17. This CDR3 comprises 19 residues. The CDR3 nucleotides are TGTGCCAGCAGCACAAGAAGACCTCGGGGGGGGACCCGCACAGATACGCAGTATTTT. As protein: CASSTRRPRGGTRTDTQYF. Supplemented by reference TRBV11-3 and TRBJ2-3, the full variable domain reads EAGVVQSPRYKIIEKKQPVAFWCNPISGHNTLYWYLQNLGQGPELLIRYENEEAVDDSQLPKDRFSAERLKGVDSTLKIQPAELGDSAVYLCASSTRRPRGGTRTDTQYFGPGTRLTVL.

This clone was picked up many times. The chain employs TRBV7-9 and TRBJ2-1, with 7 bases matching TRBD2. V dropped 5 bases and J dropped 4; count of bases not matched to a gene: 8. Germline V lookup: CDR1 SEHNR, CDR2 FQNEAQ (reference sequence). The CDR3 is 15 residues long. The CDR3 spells CASSPEAGVYNEQFF. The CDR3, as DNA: TGTGCCAGCAGCCCCGAGGCGGGGGTTTACAATGAGCAGTTCTTC.

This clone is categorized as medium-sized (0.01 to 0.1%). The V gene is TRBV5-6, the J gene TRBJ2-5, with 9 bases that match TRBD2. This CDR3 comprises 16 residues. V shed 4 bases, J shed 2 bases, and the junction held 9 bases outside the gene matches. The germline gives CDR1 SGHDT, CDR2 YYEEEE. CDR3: CASSVRSGGAQETQYF. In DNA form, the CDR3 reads TGTGCCAGCAGCGTGCGTAGCGGGGGAGCACAAGAGACCCAGTACTTC. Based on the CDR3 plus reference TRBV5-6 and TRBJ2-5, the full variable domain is DAGVTQSPTHLIKTRGQQVTLRCSPKSGHDTVSWYQQALGQGPQFIFQYYEEEERQRGNFPDRFSGHQFPNYSSELNVNALLLGDSALYLCASSVRSGGAQETQYFGPGTRLLVL.

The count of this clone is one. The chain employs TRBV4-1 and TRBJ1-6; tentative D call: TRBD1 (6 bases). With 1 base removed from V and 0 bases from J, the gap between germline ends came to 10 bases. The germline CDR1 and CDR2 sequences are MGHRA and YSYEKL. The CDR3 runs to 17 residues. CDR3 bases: TGCGCCAGCAGCCAAGTTGGACAGAGCTCCTATAATTCACCCCTCCACTTT. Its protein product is CASSQVGQSSYNSPLHF.

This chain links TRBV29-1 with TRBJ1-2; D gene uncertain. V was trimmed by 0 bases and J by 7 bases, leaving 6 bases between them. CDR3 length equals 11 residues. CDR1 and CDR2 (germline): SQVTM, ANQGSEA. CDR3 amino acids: CSVEDLPGYTF. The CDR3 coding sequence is TGCAGCGTTGAAGATCTTCCTGGCTACACCTTC.